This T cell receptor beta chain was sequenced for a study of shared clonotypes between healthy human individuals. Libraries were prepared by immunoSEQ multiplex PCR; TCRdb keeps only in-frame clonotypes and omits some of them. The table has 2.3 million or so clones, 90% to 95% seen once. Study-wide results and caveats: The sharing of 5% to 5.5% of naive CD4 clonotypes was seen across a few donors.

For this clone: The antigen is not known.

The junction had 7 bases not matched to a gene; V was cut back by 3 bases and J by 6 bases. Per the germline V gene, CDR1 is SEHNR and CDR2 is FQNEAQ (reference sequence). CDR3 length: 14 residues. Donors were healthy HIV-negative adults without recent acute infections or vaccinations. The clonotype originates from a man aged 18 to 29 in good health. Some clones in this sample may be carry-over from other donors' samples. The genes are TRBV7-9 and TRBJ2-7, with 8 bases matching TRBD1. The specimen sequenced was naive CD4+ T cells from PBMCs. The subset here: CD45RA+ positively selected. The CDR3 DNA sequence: TGTGCCAGCAGCTTTAGGCAGGGGGCGGCCGAGCAGTACTTC. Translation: CASSFRQGAAEQYF.